A single sample is the source of the 27 T cell receptor beta chains below, sequenced in a study of identical twins. One entry per CDR3 protein results from TCRdb running MiXCR on the 5' RACE reads. The table records 1.5 million to 2 million distinct CDR3 sequences, more than 30% of them present only once. Sequences were obtained from cord blood. The receptors come from a newborn girl in good health.

The DNA for the CDR3 is TGTGCCAGCAGCCCAAGAGCGGGGCCCTCCTACAATGAGCAGTTCTTC. This gives the protein CASSPRAGPSYNEQFF. This rearrangement joins TRBV11-2 to TRBJ2-1; 7 bases fit TRBD2. J gave up 0 bases and V 5 bases, and 7 bases lay outside the gene matches. This CDR3 has 16 amino acids. Looked up from germline, CDR1 is SGHAT and CDR2 is FQNNGV.

This rearrangement joins TRBV12-3 or TRBV12-4 to TRBJ1-4, with TRBD1 matching 9 bases. CDR3 size: 14 residues. The V and J ends lost 10 bases and 8 bases, in that order; junction bases with no gene match: 11. CDR3 nucleotides: TGTGCCACCAAAGTGGGACAGGGTTCAGAAAAACTGTTTTTT. This codes for CATKVGQGSEKLFF.

With regard to this clonotype: At one end the junction does not follow the germline gene, possibly because of a read error. CDR3 DNA sequence: TGTGCCGGCAGCCAAGAATGGACAGGGGCCTTCTATGGCTACACCTTC. Translated, it gives CAGSQEWTGAFYGYTF. The genes are TRBV14 and TRBJ1-2, with 9 positions matching TRBD1. This CDR3 is built from 16 residues. CDR1 and CDR2 (germline): SGHDN, FVKESK.

Turning to this clonotype: A read error may be the cause here, since a much bigger clone is one base away. V and J are TRBV29-1 and TRBJ1-5; TRBD1 agrees at 10 bases. The CDR3 contains 13 residues. CDR1 and CDR2 from the germline V gene are SQVTM and ANQGSEA. The CDR3 DNA reads TGCAGCGCCGCGACAGGGGGCAATCAGCCCCTGCATTTT. Its translation is CSAATGGNQPLHF.

The rearrangement links TRBV5-1 to TRBJ2-1, with a possible D match to TRBD2 (6 bases). Germline CDR1 is SGHRS and CDR2 is YFSETQ. V was trimmed by 2 bases and J by 12 bases, leaving 9 bases between them. The CDR3 extends over 11 amino acids. Written as DNA, the CDR3 is TGCGCCAGCAGCTTCCTGGGGGGGCAGTTCTTC. Translated, it gives CASSFLGGQFF.

The J gene is TRBJ1-2, the V gene TRBV3-1; TRBD1 matches at 10 bases. V gave up 2 bases and J gave up 0 bases; unmatched junction bases: 3. The CDR3 covers 16 residues. CDR1 is LGHDT, CDR2 YNNKEL, per germline (reference sequence). The CDR3 loop is CASSQRGTGANYGYTF. CDR3 nucleotide sequence: TGTGCCAGCAGCCAAAGAGGGACAGGGGCTAACTATGGCTACACCTTC. The whole variable domain, filled in from reference TRBV3-1 and TRBJ1-2, reads DTAVSQTPKYLVTQMGNDKSIKCEQNLGHDTMYWYKQDSKKFLKIMFSYNNKELIINETVPNRFSPKSPDKAHLNLHINSLELGDSAVYFCASSQRGTGANYGYTFGSGTRLTVV.

The table lists this clonotype with a few counts. Here the CDR3 DNA reads TGTGCCAGCAGTGCGACTAGCCGAGGCATTCAGTACTTC. Amino acid sequence: CASSATSRGIQYF. The chain combines TRBV6-5 with TRBJ2-4; TRBD2 matches at 7 bases. Germline-derived CDR1 and CDR2 are MNHEY and SVGAGI. The CDR3 is made up of 13 amino acids. After removal of 5 bases from V and 9 bases from J, the junction contained 7 bases not matched to a gene.

The chain carries TRBV10-3 and TRBJ1-5, with D hard to call. The germline V gene encodes CDR1 ENHRY and CDR2 SYGVKD. With 1 base removed from V and 6 bases from J, the gap between germline ends came to 7 bases. The CDR3 has 13 residues. The CDR3 DNA reads TGTGCCATCAGTGAGTTATGGAGTCAGCCCCAGCATTTT. Translating gives CAISELWSQPQHF.

This sequence joins TRBV6-5 and TRBJ2-3; TRBD2 matches 12 bases. Per germline, CDR1 MNHEY and CDR2 SVGAGI. This CDR3 spans 17 amino acids. With 2 bases clipped from V and 2 bases from J, the junction kept 5 bases outside the gene matches. The CDR3 DNA is TGTGCCAGCAGTTACGGGCCTAGCGGGAGGGCCACAGATACGCAGTATTTT. Translating it yields CASSYGPSGRATDTQYF.

The chain joins TRBV13 to TRBJ1-2, with D uncertain. Trimming pared 0 bases from V and 0 bases from J, leaving 8 bases between. This CDR3 comprises 15 residues. The V gene's germline CDR1 is PRHDT and CDR2 FYEKMQ (reference sequence). The DNA for the CDR3 is TGTGCCAGCAGCTTAGGACAAGCCCCTAACTATGGCTACACCTTC. Translated, it gives CASSLGQAPNYGYTF.

This clonotype has ten or more counts. V usage is TRBV27 and J usage is TRBJ2-1, with 13 bases that match TRBD2. V trimming: 5 bases; J trimming: 7 bases; junction bases outside the gene matches: 5. Germline V gene data show CDR1 as MNHEY and CDR2 as SMNVEV (reference sequence). CDR3 length: 15 residues. Here the CDR3 DNA reads TGTGCCAGCAGTGTACTAGCGGGAGGGAGGAATGAGCAGTTCTTC. As protein: CASSVLAGGRNEQFF.

The DNA for the CDR3 is TGTGCCAGCAGCCTAAAGTCGGCAGGGGGAAAACTGTTTTTT. Amino acids: CASSLKSAGGKLFF. This chain joins TRBV14 and TRBJ1-4, with TRBD1 identical over 7 bases. V gave up 4 bases and J gave up 10 bases; unmatched junction bases: 9. CDR1 SGHDN and CDR2 FVKESK come from the germline V gene. The CDR3 sequence is 14 residues long.

This clonotype has more than one count but fewer than ten. J is TRBJ2-1 and V is TRBV4-2, with TRBD2 identical over 11 bases. CDR1 LGHNA and CDR2 YNFKEQ come from the germline V gene. This CDR3 comprises 17 residues. With 1 base clipped from V and 3 bases from J, the junction kept 5 bases outside the gene matches. The CDR3 here is CASSQGALAGGYNEQFF. The CDR3 bases are TGTGCCAGCAGCCAAGGGGCCCTAGCGGGGGGCTACAATGAGCAGTTCTTC.

The table lists this clonotype with many counts. The chain links TRBV7-2 to TRBJ2-3; D gene unclear. The CDR3 covers 14 residues. V was pared by 6 bases and J by 1 base, with 11 bases between. Germline assignment: CDR1 SGHTA and CDR2 FQGNSA. CDR3 DNA: TGTGCCAGCAGTTTGGGGTGGGGCACAGATACGCAGTATTTT. Translation: CASSLGWGTDTQYF.

This chain links TRBV3-1 with TRBJ2-5; D is ambiguous. The germline V and J ends were trimmed by 3 bases and 4 bases, with 6 bases remaining between them. CDR1 and CDR2 from the germline V gene are LGHDT and YNNKEL (reference sequence). The CDR3 sequence is 12 residues long. The CDR3 sequence is CASSHGRETQYF. For the CDR3, the DNA is TGTGCCAGCAGCCATGGCCGAGAGACCCAGTACTTC.

V is TRBV7-9 and J is TRBJ2-1; D possibly uses TRBD1 or TRBD2 (5 bases each). V was cut by 5 bases and J by 9 bases, with 17 bases left in between. CDR1 and CDR2 (germline): SEHNR, FQNEAQ (reference sequence). CDR3 length equals 14 residues. The DNA for the CDR3 is TGTGCCAGCAGCCCGTCAGGGACCGCGAGTGAGCAGTTCTTC. This translates into CASSPSGTASEQFF.

The chain recombines TRBV25-1 with TRBJ2-1; 9 bases fit TRBD1. Germline V CDR1 and CDR2: MGHDK, SYGVNS. The CDR3 covers 17 residues. The V gene end was trimmed by 3 bases and the J gene end by 1 base; junction bases not matched to a gene: 7. CDR3 sequence: CASSDRTGVWSYNEQFF. The CDR3 DNA reads as TGTGCCAGCAGTGACCGGACAGGGGTTTGGTCCTACAATGAGCAGTTCTTC.

The chain carries TRBV14 and TRBJ2-1; D remains ambiguous. Germline V CDR1 and CDR2: SGHDN, FVKESK. CDR3 length equals 16 residues. V lost 1 base and J 3 bases, leaving 13 bases between the germline ends. The CDR3 spells CASSQGPTPVYNEQFF. The CDR3 coding sequence is TGTGCCAGCAGCCAAGGGCCAACCCCAGTCTACAATGAGCAGTTCTTC.

This clonotype was counted only a few times. CDR3 sequence: CASSYAERGSYGYTF. The DNA for the CDR3 is TGTGCCAGCAGTTACGCAGAGAGAGGTAGCTATGGCTACACCTTC. The chain links TRBV6-6 to TRBJ1-2; D gene uncertain. This CDR3 is built from 15 residues. The V gene lost 2 bases and the J gene lost 4 bases, with 14 bases spanning the gap. Germline V gene sequence: CDR1 MNHNY, CDR2 SVGAGI (reference sequence).

This clonotype has a handful of counts. The V call is TRBV29-1, the J call TRBJ2-4; D not resolved. The V gene's germline CDR1 is SQVTM and CDR2 ANQGSEA. The CDR3 runs 12 residues. With 7 bases removed from V and 8 bases from J, the gap between germline ends came to 15 bases. The CDR3 DNA reads TGCAGCGCAATCGATCGTCCTGACATTCAGTACTTC. It specifies CSAIDRPDIQYF.

The genes are TRBV7-2 and TRBJ2-2; D is uncertain. Trimming left V 2 bases short and J 1 base short, with 8 bases between. CDR3 length: 15 residues. Per germline, CDR1 SGHTA and CDR2 FQGNSA. CDR3 residues: CASSLIFRNTGELFF. In DNA, the CDR3 is TGTGCCAGCAGCTTAATCTTTCGGAACACCGGGGAGCTGTTTTTT.

The chain carries TRBV2 and TRBJ2-3; 14 bases are shared with TRBD2. This CDR3 is built from 15 residues. Unmatched junction bases numbered 4, after V lost 8 bases and J lost 3 bases. CDR1 is SNHLY, CDR2 FYNNEI, per germline. The CDR3 region has the DNA TGTGCCAGCCTGGGACTAGCGGGGGATACAGATACGCAGTATTTT. This gives the protein CASLGLAGDTDTQYF. Full variable domain (missing parts from reference TRBV2 and TRBJ2-3): EPEVTQTPSHQVTQMGQEVILRCVPISNHLYFYWYRQILGQKVEFLVSFYNNEISEKSEIFDDQFSVERPDGSNFTLKIRSTKLEDSAMYFCASLGLAGDTDTQYFGPGTRLTVL.

This rearrangement joins TRBV7-2 to TRBJ2-3; D is ambiguous. V lost 4 bases, J lost 3 bases, and 14 bases lay in between. The CDR3 extends over 15 amino acids. The germline gives CDR1 SGHTA, CDR2 FQGNSA. The CDR3 reads CASSWPRVGTDTQYF. The CDR3 DNA follows: TGTGCCAGCAGCTGGCCTAGGGTCGGGACAGATACGCAGTATTTT.

This clonotype appeared a few times. The V gene is TRBV5-1, the J gene TRBJ2-3, with 10 bases that match TRBD2. The V gene end was trimmed by 4 bases and the J gene end by 7 bases; junction bases not matched to a gene: 12. The CDR3 length is 16 residues. CDR1 and CDR2 (germline): SGHRS, YFSETQ. CDR3 protein: CASSTHPLAGANTQYF. CDR3 coding DNA: TGCGCCAGCAGCACCCACCCCCTAGCGGGAGCAAATACGCAGTATTTT.

The gene calls are TRBV15 and TRBJ2-3, with D unclear. Germline CDR1 reads LNHNV; CDR2 reads YYDKDF (reference sequence). This CDR3 has 13 amino acids. V lost 2 bases to trimming and J lost 6 bases, with 9 bases between them. CDR3 amino acids: CATSRPVRDTQYF. The CDR3 region has the DNA TGTGCCACCAGCAGACCAGTACGTGATACGCAGTATTTT.

The chain uses TRBV7-8 and TRBJ2-7; 7 bases fit TRBD2. This CDR3 spans 13 amino acids. The V and J ends lost 5 bases and 4 bases, in that order; junction bases with no gene match: 5. Germline values: CDR1 SGHVS, CDR2 FQNEAQ. The CDR3, as DNA: TGTGCCAGCAGCCGGACTAGATGGTACGAGCAGTACTTC. This encodes CASSRTRWYEQYF.

In this sample, this clonotype turned up a few times. This chain joins TRBV5-6 and TRBJ1-4; D call uncertain. CDR3 length equals 15 residues. Deletions cut 1 base from V and 6 bases from J, with 13 bases between. The germline gives CDR1 SGHDT, CDR2 YYEEEE. The CDR3, as DNA: TGTGCCAGCAGCTTGCGGCGGAGTATATATGAAAAACTGTTTTTT. Residues: CASSLRRSIYEKLFF.